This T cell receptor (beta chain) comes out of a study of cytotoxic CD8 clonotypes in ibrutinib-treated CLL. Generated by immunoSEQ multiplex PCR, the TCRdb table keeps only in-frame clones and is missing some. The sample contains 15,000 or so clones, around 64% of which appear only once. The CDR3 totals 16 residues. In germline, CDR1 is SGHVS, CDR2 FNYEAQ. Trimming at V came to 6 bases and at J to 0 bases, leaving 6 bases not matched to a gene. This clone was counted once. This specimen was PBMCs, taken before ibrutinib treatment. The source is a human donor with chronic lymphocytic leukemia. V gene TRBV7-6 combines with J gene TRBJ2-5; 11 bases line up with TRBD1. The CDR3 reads CASRRGTGGHQETQYF. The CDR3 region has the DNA TGTGCCAGCAGACGTGGGACAGGGGGTCACCAAGAGACCCAGTACTTC. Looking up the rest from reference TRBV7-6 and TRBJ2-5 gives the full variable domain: GAGVSQSPRYKVTKRGQDVALRCDPISGHVSLYWYRQALGQGPEFLTYFNYEAQQDKSGLPNDRFSAERPEGSISTLTIQRTEQRDSAMYRCASRRGTGGHQETQYFGPGTRLLVL.